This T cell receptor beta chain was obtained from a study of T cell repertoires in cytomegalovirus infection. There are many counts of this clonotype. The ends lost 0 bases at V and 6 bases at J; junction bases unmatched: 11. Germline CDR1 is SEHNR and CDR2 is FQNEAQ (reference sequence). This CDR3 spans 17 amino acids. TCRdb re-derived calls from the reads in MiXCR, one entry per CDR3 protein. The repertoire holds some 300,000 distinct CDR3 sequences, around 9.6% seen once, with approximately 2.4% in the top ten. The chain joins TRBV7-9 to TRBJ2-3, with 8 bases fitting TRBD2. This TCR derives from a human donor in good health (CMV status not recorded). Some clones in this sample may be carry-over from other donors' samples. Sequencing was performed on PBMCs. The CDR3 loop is CASSLASASGLGDTQYF. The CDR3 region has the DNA TGTGCCAGCAGCTTAGCGTCGGCTAGCGGGCTAGGCGATACGCAGTATTTT.